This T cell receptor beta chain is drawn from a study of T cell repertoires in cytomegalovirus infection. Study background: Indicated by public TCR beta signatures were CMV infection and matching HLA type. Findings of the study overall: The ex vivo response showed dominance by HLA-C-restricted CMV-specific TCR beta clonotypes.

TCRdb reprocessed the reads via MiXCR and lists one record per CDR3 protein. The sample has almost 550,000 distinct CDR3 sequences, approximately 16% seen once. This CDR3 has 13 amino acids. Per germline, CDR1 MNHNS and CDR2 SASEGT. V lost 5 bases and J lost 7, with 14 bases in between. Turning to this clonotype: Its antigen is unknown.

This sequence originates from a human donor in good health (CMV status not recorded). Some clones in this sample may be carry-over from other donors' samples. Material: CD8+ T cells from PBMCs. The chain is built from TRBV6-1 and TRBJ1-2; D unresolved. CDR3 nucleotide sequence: TGTGCCAGCAGTTCGTCAGGTGGGGTTGGCTACACCTTC. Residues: CASSSSGGVGYTF.